This TCR beta chain is from a study of blood T cell repertoires in COVID-19. Study-level background: COVID-19 samples collected from the United States, Italy and Spain covered acute and convalescent phases. From T cells, B-cell-depleted T cells, or PBMCs came the material, which was cDNA or gDNA.

In the original workflow: Estimated nucleated cell counts came from reference gene primer amplification. The protocol was immunoSEQ multiplex PCR, while the TCRdb copy is restricted to in-frame clones and leaves out a portion. D and trimming were read from the DNA, whereas the V and J calls and clone size are those reported in that table. The table shows more than 95,000 clones, with roughly 87% occurring only once. Germline V gene sequence: CDR1 DFQATT, CDR2 SNEGSKA (reference sequence). This CDR3 region has 15 residues. Trimming removed 3 bases from V and 4 bases from J; junction bases left unmatched: 9.

The TCR originated in a human donor in a cohort sampled during active COVID-19. The sample taken for sequencing was peripheral blood. The gene calls are TRBV20-1 and TRBJ1-1; 9 nucleotides agree with TRBD1. For the CDR3, the DNA is TGCAGTGCTAGTGGACAGGGGTGGTGGGGCACTGAAGCTTTCTTT. It yields the protein CSASGQGWWGTEAFF.